This TCR beta chain was captured by sequencing in a study of blood T cell repertoires in COVID-19. Turning to the study itself: Whether acute or convalescent, the COVID-19 samples came from the United States, Italy and Spain. PBMCs, B-cell-depleted T cells, or T cells provided the cDNA or gDNA that made up the material.

CDR1 and CDR2 (germline): LNHDA, SQIVND (reference sequence). V dropped 3 bases and J dropped 3; count of bases not matched to a gene: 0. This CDR3 is built from 13 residues. Clones were read by immunoSEQ multiplex PCR, and TCRdb kept only the in-frame ones, dropping some. The sample gives some 26,000 clones, about two thirds of which show up once; approximately 45% is in the top ten. This TCR was recovered from an elderly woman with acute or convalescent COVID-19. Sequencing used peripheral blood. The chain uses TRBV19 and TRBJ2-3; TRBD2 aligns across 7 bases. The DNA for the CDR3 is TGTGCCAGTAGTATCGGGGGGACAGATACGCAGTATTTT. The encoded protein is CASSIGGTDTQYF.